This T cell receptor (beta chain) stems from a study of T cells in localized non-small cell lung cancer. Notes on the study in general: When the top 100 tumor clones were examined, a median about 60 of them also appeared in the adjacent lung, which was paired and uninvolved. Heterogeneity is still possible, as just one tumor region was sequenced. Longer overall survival associated with higher blood T cell density; shorter survival with higher adjacent-lung clonality. Among the tissues sampled, uninvolved adjacent lung had the highest T cell clonality, above tumor.

TCRdb keeps only in-frame clones here, not all; method: immunoSEQ multiplex PCR. The repertoire holds more than 70,000 clones, with around four fifths as singletons. The CDR3 runs to 14 residues. The germline V gene encodes CDR1 SGHVS and CDR2 FQNEAQ. V lost 3 bases and J 6 bases, leaving 15 bases between the germline ends. This clone was observed once. Its antigen is as yet unknown. This TCR was sampled from a man between 35 and 75 years old with stage I lung adenocarcinoma. Sequences were derived from peripheral blood, sampled before any cancer treatment. The J gene is TRBJ2-7, the V gene TRBV7-8; D tentatively reads TRBD1 or TRBD2 (5 bases each). The DNA of the CDR3 is TGTGCCAGCAGCTTCGTTCGGGCAGGGACCGAGCAGTACTTC. Its protein product is CASSFVRAGTEQYF.